This T cell receptor (beta chain) was captured in a study of CD8+ T cells in alopecia areata. Looking at the study overall: C3H/HeJ donors aged about 6-12 months with spontaneous alopecia supplied skin grafted onto roughly 6-10-week-old female C3H/HeJ mice.

Whole-study results and caveats: For lesional scalp, especially alopecia totalis/universalis, clonality was higher than in normal scalp. Among patients, TCR sharing was less clear than in mice, a difference possibly due in part to HLA diversity in the patient population. The study also sequences resident alphabeta T cells of normal skin in scalp samples.

Following RNA extraction, reverse transcription yielded cDNA that acted as the sequencing template. Produced via immunoSEQ multiplex PCR; TCRdb's table is partial and in-frame only. This sample has over 1,500 clones, each found more than once. The germline V gene has CDR1 MNHDT and CDR2 YYDKIL. The length of the CDR3 is 15 residues. By its share, this clone is medium-sized. Antigen unknown. Gene names and germline refer to mouse. The DNA ends 4 residues before the CDR3 does, and the rest of the CDR3 is filled in from the germline J gene. Sequenced: lesional skin. The clonotype originates from a C3H/HeJ mouse with alopecia areata. This mouse strain has H2-k as its MHC haplotype. The rearrangement joins TRBV17 to TRBJ2-7; 11 bases match TRBD2. The CDR3 region is CASSSPGLGVYEQYF. Incomplete CDR3 DNA: TGTGCTAGCAGCTCCCCGGGACTGGGGGTATAT.